Following are 17 T cell receptor beta chains from one sample sequenced in a study of vaccination effects on CD4 cells after COVID-19. Measured with immunoSEQ multiplex PCR; TCRdb has only the in-frame clones, and not every one. The table shows around 25,000 clones, with around three quarters occurring only once. Before sequencing took place, the ViraFEST assay used viral peptide pools to expand antigen-specific CD4+ T cells. CD4+ T cells were isolated after approximately 10 days of culture. Absence of prior SARS-CoV-2 infection characterized the vaccine recipients, who showed negative nucleocapsid antibodies. These TCRs' antigens remain unknown. The sequences come from CD4+ T cells from PBMCs cultured with SARS-CoV-2 spike peptides, collected before COVID-19 vaccination. The source of these receptors is a human donor who received a COVID-19 vaccine.

The V gene is TRBV18, the J gene TRBJ2-3, with 8 bases fitting TRBD2. The V gene's germline CDR1 is KGHSH and CDR2 LQKENI. CDR3 length: 16 residues. V gave up 3 bases and J gave up 7 bases; unmatched junction bases: 12. The CDR3 DNA reads as TGTGCCAGCTCACCTATAGGACTAGCTGAAGGGAATACGCAGTATTTT. Amino acid sequence: CASSPIGLAEGNTQYF.

The rearrangement joins TRBV12-3 or TRBV12-4 to TRBJ1-1, with D maybe TRBD1 (5 bases). The CDR3 is 13 residues long. V was trimmed by 5 bases and J by 0 bases, leaving 7 bases between them. The CDR3 here is CASSRQLNTEAFF. In nucleotides, the CDR3 is TGTGCCAGCAGTAGACAGCTGAACACTGAAGCTTTCTTT.

This clone has only a few counts. The chain combines TRBV5-1 with TRBJ2-7; D gene unclear. From germline, CDR1 is SGHRS and CDR2 YFSETQ. The CDR3 totals 13 residues. The germline V and J ends were trimmed by 1 base and 4 bases, with 9 bases remaining between them. CDR3: CASSLIPEYEQYF. Here the CDR3 DNA reads TGCGCCAGCAGCTTGATTCCTGAGTACGAGCAGTACTTC. The full variable domain, completed using reference TRBV5-1 and TRBJ2-7, is KAGVTQTPRYLIKTRGQQVTLSCSPISGHRSVSWYQQTPGQGLQFLFEYFSETQRNKGNFPGRFSGRQFSNSRSEMNVSTLELGDSALYLCASSLIPEYEQYFGPGTRLTVT.

This rearrangement joins TRBV6-6 to TRBJ2-7, with D perhaps matching TRBD2 (6 bases). The ends were cut back, 5 bases at V and 2 bases at J, with 13 bases in the middle. Germline CDR1 MNHNY, CDR2 SVGAGI (reference sequence). The CDR3 totals 14 residues. The chain's CDR3 is CASSPAGGPYEQYF. DNA for the CDR3: TGTGCCAGCAGTCCCGCAGGAGGGCCCTACGAGCAGTACTTC.

V is TRBV29-1 and J is TRBJ2-5; 7 positions agree with TRBD2. Germline lookup yields CDR1 SQVTM and CDR2 ANQGSEA. Trimming removed 6 bases from V and 5 bases from J; junction bases left unmatched: 12. This CDR3 spans 14 amino acids. CDR3 bases: TGCAGCGTCCACGGTACTAGCGTAGGTGAGACCCAGTACTTC. As protein: CSVHGTSVGETQYF.

Here the CDR3 DNA reads TGTGCCAGCAGTGAACGGGTTGGCAGGGACATTAGGTATGGCTACACCTTC. Encoded protein: CASSERVGRDIRYGYTF. The chain combines TRBV6-1 with TRBJ1-2; possible D gene TRBD1, 6 bases. Germline CDR1 is MNHNS and CDR2 is SASEGT. CDR3 length: 17 residues. V lost 2 bases, J lost 5 bases, and 21 bases lay in between.

This chain connects TRBV12-5 to TRBJ1-2, with 8 bases that match TRBD1. Germline V lookup: CDR1 LGHNT, CDR2 FRNRAP. The CDR3 has 21 residues. The ends lost 1 base at V and 7 bases at J; junction bases unmatched: 26. The CDR3 spells CASGLATSYRDRGPLIAGYTF. The DNA for the CDR3 is TGTGCTAGTGGTTTGGCAACCTCTTATAGAGACAGGGGCCCCCTGATTGCTGGCTACACCTTC.

The gene calls are TRBV11-2 and TRBJ1-3; D remains unclear. The CDR3 runs to 17 residues. V lost 1 base and J 0 bases, leaving 13 bases between the germline ends. From germline, CDR1 is SGHAT and CDR2 FQNNGV. The CDR3 sequence is CASSLVIDPSSGNTIYF. DNA for the CDR3: TGTGCCAGCAGCTTAGTTATTGACCCAAGCTCTGGAAACACCATATATTTT.

The chain combines TRBV27 with TRBJ1-3, with 12 bases matching TRBD1. This CDR3 contains 18 residues. Germline CDR1 reads MNHEY; CDR2 reads SMNVEV (reference sequence). The trim removed 1 base at V and 2 bases at J, leaving 6 bases unmatched. The CDR3 sequence is CASSLLPRDRGPGNTIYF. For the CDR3, the DNA is TGTGCCAGCAGTTTATTACCGCGGGACAGGGGGCCTGGAAACACCATATATTTT.

The chain recombines TRBV4-2 with TRBJ1-2; D is unresolved. V was clipped by 0 bases and J by 5 bases, with 13 bases between them. The germline V gene encodes CDR1 LGHNA and CDR2 YNFKEQ. The length of the CDR3 is 15 residues. The CDR3: CASSQESPGTYGYTF. The DNA of the CDR3 is TGTGCCAGCAGCCAAGAGTCCCCTGGAACTTATGGCTACACCTTC.

The V call is TRBV24-1, the J call TRBJ2-3; TRBD1 matches 7 bases. CDR1 and CDR2 (germline): KGHDR, SFDVKD. This CDR3 is built from 13 residues. J gave up 5 bases and V 4 bases, and 2 bases lay outside the gene matches. CDR3: CATSERQGDTQYF. The CDR3 nucleotides read TGTGCCACCAGTGAGCGACAGGGAGATACGCAGTATTTT.

The chain employs TRBV11-2 and TRBJ2-5, with D maybe TRBD1 (6 bases). Germline-derived CDR1 and CDR2 are SGHAT and FQNNGV. V was cut by 5 bases and J by 3 bases, with 19 bases left in between. This CDR3 region has 16 residues. CDR3 sequence: CASSPRDQGGKETQYF. The CDR3 DNA reads TGTGCCAGCAGCCCCAGGGACCAAGGGGGTAAAGAGACCCAGTACTTC.

This chain joins TRBV5-1 and TRBJ1-5; possibly TRBD1 for D (5 bases). Germline V gene lookup returns CDR1 SGHRS and CDR2 YFSETQ. The CDR3 totals 14 residues. Trimming cost V 1 base and J 3 bases, with 8 bases left between them. The CDR3 coding sequence is TGCGCCAGCAGCTTGTGGGGCGACAATCAGCCCCAGCATTTT. The encoded protein is CASSLWGDNQPQHF.

For the CDR3, the DNA is TGTGCCAGCAGCTTCAGAGCGGGGGACAATGAGCAGTTCTTC. This sequence encodes CASSFRAGDNEQFF. The chain recombines TRBV5-4 with TRBJ2-1; 8 bases are shared with TRBD2. The CDR3 is made up of 14 amino acids. V trimming: 2 bases; J trimming: 5 bases; junction bases outside the gene matches: 3. Germline CDR1 reads SGHNT; CDR2 reads YYREEE (reference sequence).

The chain links TRBV5-5 to TRBJ1-2; TRBD1 might be the D (5 bases). The CDR3 consists of 14 residues. With 4 bases removed from V and 1 base from J, the gap between germline ends came to 11 bases. CDR1 is SGHKS, CDR2 YYEKEE, per germline (reference sequence). DNA of the CDR3: TGTGCCAGCAGCCCCATGACAGTTAACTATGGCTACACCTTC. This sequence encodes CASSPMTVNYGYTF. Together with reference TRBV5-5 and TRBJ1-2, the CDR3 gives the full variable domain: DAGVTQSPTHLIKTRGQQVTLRCSPISGHKSVSWYQQVLGQGPQFIFQYYEKEERGRGNFPDRFSARQFPNYSSELNVNALLLGDSALYLCASSPMTVNYGYTFGSGTRLTVV.

This chain connects TRBV2 to TRBJ2-7, with D possibly called TRBD1 or TRBD2 (6 bases each). V was clipped by 6 bases and J by 5 bases, with 14 bases between them. Per germline, CDR1 SNHLY and CDR2 FYNNEI. The CDR3 totals 13 residues. The DNA of the CDR3 is TGTGCCAGCAGCAGAAACAGGGAGGACGAGCAGTACTTC. This encodes CASSRNREDEQYF.

This clone was seen just once. This chain links TRBV7-9 with TRBJ2-3; D may be TRBD2 (5 bases). Trimming took off 1 base at V and 4 bases at J, with 9 bases between the two ends. Germline assignment: CDR1 SEHNR and CDR2 FQNEAQ (reference sequence). The CDR3 runs to 14 residues. In DNA form, the CDR3 reads TGTGCCAGCAGCTTAGACACCGGGGCAGATACGCAGTATTTT. Its translation is CASSLDTGADTQYF.